This section outlines one T cell receptor beta chain sequence together with its context. This clone showed up just a few times. Which antigen it targets is not known. No much larger clone is present one base from it, and per-base qualities are unavailable. The time point label corresponds to: before natalizumab initiation. Every listed patient had received interferon beta before, and every PML patient was female. Blood samples for T0 were taken before the first natalizumab infusion. Isolation of peripheral blood mononuclear cells was performed by Ficoll-Hypaque density gradient centrifugation. Amplification of TRB CDR3 regions from genomic DNA was performed at survey-level depth using the immunoSEQ two-step multiplex PCR. Each PCR was spiked with synthetic inline TR CDR3 controls spanning all V-J pairings to estimate template counts and remove amplification bias. Reads were processed so that amplification and sequencing bias were reduced, and quantification was performed against synthetic TR CDR3 analogs. In the original analysis: Raw data were processed in ImmunoSEQ Analyzer, with out-of-frame sequences and CDR3s containing stop codons removed, and genes were named according to IMGT nomenclature. Repertoire diversity was summarized as normalized Shannon entropy, defined as 1 minus Pielou's evenness. Only TRB sequences sharing the V gene, the J gene and the CDR3 were counted as identical. Public PML clonotypes were defined as CDR3s shared by two or more PML-onset samples but absent from earlier samples, from controls, and from public databases. Positional CDR3 amino acid composition was analyzed in Skylign with the observed count method. TCRdb obtained this table from immuneACCESS and retained in-frame rearrangements with V and J assigned. These tables miss some clones; where compared with another copy, unresolved V genes account for less than half of the shortfall, and the remainder is unexplained. V and J calls and clone size are as listed in that table; D and trimming were resolved from the DNA. In this sample the table shows 25,000 to 35,000 clones, 88% of which occur a single time. About 1.1% of the sample is in the top ten clones.

This sample was included in a study of multiple sclerosis patients with progressive multifocal leukoencephalopathy (dated by TCRdb to between 2018 and 2020). With regard to the full study: The controls were several MS patients treated with natalizumab who did not develop PML and who were sampled longitudinally. Peripheral T and B cells were examined in MS patients who went on to develop PML (4 under natalizumab, 1 after alemtuzumab) as well as in treated patients who did not. From before therapy, through 6 and 12 months, up to PML onset, two natalizumab-treated patients who later developed PML were tracked longitudinally. The study was designed to detect JC virus-specific or public T-cell expansions arising at the time of PML onset.

General conclusions and limits of the study: The analysis covered only peripheral blood, although cerebrospinal fluid or brain lymphocytes might be more informative for natalizumab-associated PML. In most PML patients, lower normalized Shannon entropy suggested less diverse TRB repertoires, while the natalizumab-treated controls had values close to 1. At the time PML developed, no common TRBV or TRBJ gene usage or preferential TRBV-TRBJ pairings were detected. Although TRB clones above 0.5% frequency turned up only in PML patients, the clones expanded at PML onset were already present before and during natalizumab therapy. Because the cohort was small and descriptive, it remained unclear whether the findings reflect JC virus infection or general immunocompromise.

The receptor comes from a human donor with multiple sclerosis. Material for sequencing was PBMCs.

The sequenced DNA is TGTGCCAGCAGTGAACGAGGAGGACTGACCTACAATGAGCAGTTCTTC. Its amino acids are CASSERGGLTYNEQFF. The chain uses TRBV6-1 and TRBJ2-1; the best D guess is TRBD2, with 5 bases matching. For CDR1 and CDR2, the germline V gene lists MNHNS and SASEGT. V loses 2 bases of germline sequence and J loses 2 bases, and the interval between the two ends is 13 bases. From its cysteine to its phenylalanine, the CDR3 spans 16 amino acids. Here the CDR3 DNA is all that survives: 48 bases in frame from base 1.